The rows below give T cell receptor beta chains drawn from one sample of a study of shared clonotypes between healthy human individuals. Produced via immunoSEQ multiplex PCR; TCRdb's table is partial and in-frame only. The sample has about 2 million clones; less than 95% are singletons. The source material was naive CD8+ T cells sorted from blood. Receptor source: a man between 18 and 35 years old in good health. The CDR3 runs from the conserved cysteine through the conserved F or W. The order of the fields is clone size, V gene, J gene, D gene, CDR3 protein, CDR3 DNA. A D gene is named only where the DNA matches it firmly. For some rows the clone size is stated as once, few or many, or as a class when expanded; others skip it.

clone_size: -; v_call: TRBV6-1; j_call: TRBJ2-1; d_call: TRBD2; cdr3_aa: CASSEELAGVYNEQFF; cdr3_nt: TGTGCCAGCAGTGAAGAACTAGCGGGAGTTTACAATGAGCAGTTCTTC
clone_size: -; v_call: TRBV7-9; j_call: TRBJ2-7; d_call: TRBD1; cdr3_aa: CASSPLDRTYEQYF; cdr3_nt: TGTGCCAGCAGCCCGCTGGACAGGACCTACGAGCAGTACTTC
clone_size: -; v_call: TRBV27; j_call: TRBJ2-1; d_call: TRBD2; cdr3_aa: CASSLSGGGVPGNEQFF; cdr3_nt: TGTGCCAGCAGTTTATCCGGCGGGGGGGTCCCGGGAAATGAGCAGTTCTTC
clone_size: -; v_call: TRBV27; j_call: TRBJ2-5; d_call: TRBD2; cdr3_aa: CASSFVGGLQETQYF; cdr3_nt: TGTGCCAGCAGTTTCGTCGGGGGACTACAAGAGACCCAGTACTTC
clone_size: once; v_call: TRBV27; j_call: TRBJ2-7; d_call: TRBD1; cdr3_aa: CASSANRGNNEQYF; cdr3_nt: TGTGCCAGCAGCGCAAACAGGGGTAACAACGAGCAGTACTTC
clone_size: -; v_call: TRBV28; j_call: TRBJ1-1; d_call: -; cdr3_aa: CASSPFWGRTEAFF; cdr3_nt: TGTGCCAGCAGTCCCTTCTGGGGTAGGACTGAAGCTTTCTTT
clone_size: -; v_call: TRBV2; j_call: TRBJ2-4; d_call: -; cdr3_aa: CASSEILLRNIQYF; cdr3_nt: TGTGCCAGCAGTGAAATACTGTTGAGGAACATTCAGTACTTC
clone_size: few; v_call: TRBV18; j_call: TRBJ1-2; d_call: -; cdr3_aa: CASSPKDSPPSNYGYTF; cdr3_nt: TGTGCCAGCTCACCGAAGGACAGCCCTCCCTCTAACTATGGCTACACCTTC
clone_size: -; v_call: TRBV29-1; j_call: TRBJ2-2; d_call: -; cdr3_aa: CSVDSVGTGELFF; cdr3_nt: TGCAGCGTTGACTCCGTCGGCACCGGGGAGCTGTTTTTT
clone_size: -; v_call: TRBV7-2; j_call: TRBJ2-7; d_call: -; cdr3_aa: CASSDDRALEQYF; cdr3_nt: TGTGCCAGCAGTGACGACCGGGCTCTGGAGCAGTACTTC
clone_size: -; v_call: TRBV10-2; j_call: TRBJ2-7; d_call: -; cdr3_aa: CASSLVWGDKYYEQYF; cdr3_nt: TGCGCCAGCAGCCTTGTCTGGGGGGACAAGTACTACGAGCAGTACTTC
clone_size: -; v_call: TRBV28; j_call: TRBJ1-6; d_call: -; cdr3_aa: CASSTEYSPLHF; cdr3_nt: TGTGCCAGCAGTACCGAGTATTCACCCCTCCACTTT
clone_size: -; v_call: TRBV30; j_call: TRBJ2-7; d_call: TRBD1; cdr3_aa: CAWSFGTGSVGGEQYF; cdr3_nt: TGTGCCTGGAGCTTCGGGACAGGGTCGGTGGGTGGCGAGCAGTACTTC
clone_size: -; v_call: TRBV7-9; j_call: TRBJ2-7; d_call: -; cdr3_aa: CASSLPGQPHEQYF; cdr3_nt: TGTGCCAGCAGCTTGCCTGGACAGCCCCACGAGCAGTACTTC
clone_size: -; v_call: TRBV4-2; j_call: TRBJ2-7; d_call: -; cdr3_aa: CASSQADRSYEQYF; cdr3_nt: TGTGCCAGCAGCCAAGCGGACAGATCCTACGAGCAGTACTTC
clone_size: -; v_call: TRBV2; j_call: TRBJ2-1; d_call: -; cdr3_aa: CASRSGLSYNEQFF; cdr3_nt: TGTGCCAGCAGGTCGGGATTATCCTACAATGAGCAGTTCTTC
clone_size: -; v_call: TRBV5-6; j_call: TRBJ2-7; d_call: -; cdr3_aa: CASSRTAAYEQYF; cdr3_nt: TGTGCCAGCAGCCGGACAGCGGCCTACGAGCAGTACTTC
clone_size: once; v_call: TRBV7-6; j_call: TRBJ1-1; d_call: -; cdr3_aa: CASSSYRDPEAFF; cdr3_nt: TGTGCCAGCAGCTCGTACAGGGATCCTGAAGCTTTCTTT
clone_size: -; v_call: TRBV7-7; j_call: TRBJ2-5; d_call: -; cdr3_aa: CASSLNSQETQYF; cdr3_nt: TGTGCTAGCAGCTTAAACAGCCAAGAGACCCAGTACTTC
clone_size: -; v_call: TRBV29-1; j_call: TRBJ1-1; d_call: -; cdr3_aa: CSVEGDTEAFF; cdr3_nt: TGCAGCGTTGAAGGCGACACTGAAGCTTTCTTT
clone_size: -; v_call: TRBV27; j_call: TRBJ2-6; d_call: -; cdr3_aa: CASSLSPFRGANVLTF; cdr3_nt: TGTGCCAGCAGTTTATCTCCTTTCCGTGGGGCCAACGTCCTGACTTTC
clone_size: -; v_call: TRBV12-2; j_call: TRBJ1-6; d_call: -; cdr3_aa: CASRFGTGGLDSPLHF; cdr3_nt: TGTGCAAGTCGCTTCGGGACAGGAGGTTTGGATTCACCCCTCCACTTT
clone_size: -; v_call: TRBV4-1; j_call: TRBJ2-7; d_call: -; cdr3_aa: CASSHVGEFEQYF; cdr3_nt: TGCGCCAGCAGCCATGTTGGGGAATTCGAGCAGTACTTC
clone_size: -; v_call: TRBV6-5; j_call: TRBJ2-7; d_call: -; cdr3_aa: CASSYSRVGEQYF; cdr3_nt: TGTGCCAGCAGTTACTCTCGGGTGGGGGAGCAGTACTTC
clone_size: -; v_call: TRBV7-9; j_call: TRBJ1-1; d_call: -; cdr3_aa: CASSLMLGNEAFF; cdr3_nt: TGTGCCAGCAGCTTAATGTTAGGGAATGAAGCTTTCTTT
clone_size: -; v_call: TRBV10-3; j_call: TRBJ2-7; d_call: -; cdr3_aa: CAISEPPGPTNSYEQYF; cdr3_nt: TGTGCCATCAGTGAGCCCCCGGGACCGACGAACTCCTACGAGCAGTACTTC
clone_size: -; v_call: TRBV2; j_call: TRBJ2-5; d_call: TRBD1; cdr3_aa: CASSGDRGSQETQYF; cdr3_nt: TGTGCCAGCAGCGGGGACAGGGGGTCGCAAGAGACCCAGTACTTC
clone_size: -; v_call: TRBV7-9; j_call: TRBJ2-1; d_call: -; cdr3_aa: CASSWGTRPGNEQFF; cdr3_nt: TGTGCCAGCAGCTGGGGGACTCGGCCTGGGAATGAGCAGTTCTTC
clone_size: -; v_call: TRBV7-9; j_call: TRBJ2-1; d_call: -; cdr3_aa: CASSILVHEQFF; cdr3_nt: TGTGCCAGCAGTATCCTAGTCCATGAGCAGTTCTTC
clone_size: -; v_call: TRBV15; j_call: TRBJ2-1; d_call: -; cdr3_aa: CATSDSFWGSYNEQFF; cdr3_nt: TGTGCCACCAGCGACAGCTTCTGGGGGTCCTACAATGAGCAGTTCTTC
clone_size: -; v_call: TRBV4-3; j_call: TRBJ2-2; d_call: -; cdr3_aa: CASSQETLNTGELFF; cdr3_nt: TGCGCCAGCAGCCAAGAGACACTAAACACCGGGGAGCTGTTTTTT
clone_size: -; v_call: TRBV15; j_call: TRBJ1-3; d_call: -; cdr3_aa: CATSRRPRVDGENTIYF; cdr3_nt: TGTGCCACCAGCAGAAGACCCAGGGTAGATGGGGAGAACACCATATATTTT
clone_size: -; v_call: TRBV5-6; j_call: TRBJ1-3; d_call: -; cdr3_aa: CASSLGGDLSGNTIYF; cdr3_nt: TGTGCCAGCAGCTTGGGAGGGGACCTCTCTGGAAACACCATATATTTT
clone_size: -; v_call: TRBV9; j_call: TRBJ1-2; d_call: -; cdr3_aa: CASRNGKDYGYTF; cdr3_nt: TGTGCCAGCAGGAATGGAAAAGACTATGGCTACACCTTC
clone_size: -; v_call: TRBV7-9; j_call: TRBJ2-7; d_call: -; cdr3_aa: CASSLGQESYEQYF; cdr3_nt: TGTGCCAGCAGCTTAGGACAGGAGTCCTACGAGCAGTACTTC
clone_size: -; v_call: TRBV4-3; j_call: TRBJ2-7; d_call: -; cdr3_aa: CASSQDFGSEQYF; cdr3_nt: TGCGCCAGCAGCCAAGACTTCGGGTCCGAGCAGTACTTC
clone_size: -; v_call: TRBV18; j_call: TRBJ2-1; d_call: -; cdr3_aa: CASSPGHLGLLGEQFF; cdr3_nt: TGTGCCAGCTCACCAGGGCACCTAGGGCTTCTTGGTGAGCAGTTCTTC
clone_size: -; v_call: TRBV5-4; j_call: TRBJ2-7; d_call: -; cdr3_aa: CASSLVPYEQYF; cdr3_nt: TGTGCCAGCAGCTTGGTACCCTACGAGCAGTACTTC
clone_size: -; v_call: TRBV28; j_call: TRBJ1-2; d_call: TRBD1; cdr3_aa: CASIVQGGYGYTF; cdr3_nt: TGTGCCAGCATTGTCCAGGGGGGCTATGGCTACACCTTC
clone_size: -; v_call: TRBV7-9; j_call: TRBJ2-2; d_call: TRBD2; cdr3_aa: CASSFWTSGGINTGELFF; cdr3_nt: TGTGCCAGCAGCTTCTGGACTAGCGGGGGGATCAACACCGGGGAGCTGTTTTTT
clone_size: -; v_call: TRBV6-5; j_call: TRBJ1-5; d_call: -; cdr3_aa: CASRPLAGNQPQHF; cdr3_nt: TGTGCCAGCAGGCCGCTCGCGGGCAATCAGCCCCAGCATTTT
clone_size: -; v_call: TRBV28; j_call: TRBJ1-2; d_call: -; cdr3_aa: CASSFGSEQDLTHGYTF; cdr3_nt: TGTGCCAGCAGTTTCGGGTCCGAACAGGATCTCACCCATGGCTACACCTTC
clone_size: once; v_call: TRBV27; j_call: TRBJ2-7; d_call: -; cdr3_aa: CASSLSVDFGEQYF; cdr3_nt: TGTGCCAGCAGTTTATCCGTCGATTTTGGGGAGCAGTACTTC
clone_size: -; v_call: TRBV5-1; j_call: TRBJ1-6; d_call: -; cdr3_aa: CASTDAGGWNSPLHF; cdr3_nt: TGCGCCAGCACCGACGCCGGGGGTTGGAATTCACCCCTCCACTTT
clone_size: -; v_call: TRBV7-2; j_call: TRBJ2-1; d_call: TRBD1; cdr3_aa: CASSLAGQGTYNEQFF; cdr3_nt: TGTGCCAGCAGCTTAGCGGGACAGGGGACCTACAATGAGCAGTTCTTC
clone_size: once; v_call: TRBV27; j_call: TRBJ2-7; d_call: -; cdr3_aa: CASMSLGLTHHEQYF; cdr3_nt: TGTGCCAGCATGTCGCTTGGACTTACGCACCACGAGCAGTACTTC